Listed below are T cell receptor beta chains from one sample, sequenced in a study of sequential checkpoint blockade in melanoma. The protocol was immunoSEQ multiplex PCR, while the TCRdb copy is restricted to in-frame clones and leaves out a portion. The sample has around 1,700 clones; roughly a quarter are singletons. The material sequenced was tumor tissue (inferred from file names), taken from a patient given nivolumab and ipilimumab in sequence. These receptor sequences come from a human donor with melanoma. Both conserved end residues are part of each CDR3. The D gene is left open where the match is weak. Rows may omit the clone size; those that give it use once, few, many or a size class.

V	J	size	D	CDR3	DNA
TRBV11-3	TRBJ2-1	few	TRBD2	CASSYWTSGSSYNEQFF	TGTGCCAGCAGCTACTGGACTAGCGGGAGCTCCTACAATGAGCAGTTCTTC
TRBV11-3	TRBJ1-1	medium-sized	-	CASSLGAIQGKAFF	TGTGCCAGCAGCTTGGGTGCGATACAGGGTAAGGCTTTCTTT
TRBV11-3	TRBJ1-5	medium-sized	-	CASSLGRGGNQPQHF	TGTGCCAGCAGCTTAGGCAGGGGTGGCAATCAGCCCCAGCATTTT
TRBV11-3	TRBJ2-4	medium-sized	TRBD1	CASSLGYRDRGLEGKNIQYF	TGTGCCAGCAGCTTAGGCTACCGGGACAGGGGATTGGAGGGCAAAAACATTCAGTACTTC
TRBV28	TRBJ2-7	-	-	CASSPGDGGQYEQYF	TGTGCCAGCAGTCCCGGAGATGGGGGGCAATACGAGCAGTACTTC
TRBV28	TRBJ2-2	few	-	CASSRGASDAGELFF	TGTGCCAGCAGCCGGGGGGCTTCAGATGCCGGGGAGCTGTTTTTT
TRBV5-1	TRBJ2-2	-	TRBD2	CASSKGLAGATRTGELFF	TGCGCCAGCAGCAAAGGACTAGCGGGGGCAACCAGGACCGGGGAGCTGTTTTTT
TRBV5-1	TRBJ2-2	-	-	CASSLDGNTGELFF	TGCGCCAGCAGCTTGGACGGGAACACCGGGGAGCTGTTTTTT
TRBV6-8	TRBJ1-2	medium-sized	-	CASRVMGEGGFYGYTF	TGTGCCAGCCGAGTCATGGGAGAAGGGGGTTTCTATGGCTACACCTTC
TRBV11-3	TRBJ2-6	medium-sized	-	CASSLTTGLGANVLTF	TGTGCCAGCAGCTTAACAACAGGGCTGGGGGCCAACGTCCTGACTTTC
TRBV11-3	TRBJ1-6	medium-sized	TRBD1	CASSTGTGYSPLHF	TGTGCCAGCAGCACCGGGACAGGGTATTCACCCCTCCACTTT
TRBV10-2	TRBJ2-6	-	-	CATRAFSSGANVLTF	TGCGCGACACGGGCCTTCAGCTCTGGGGCCAACGTCCTGACTTTC
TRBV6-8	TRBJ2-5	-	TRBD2	CASSQGGAQTQYF	TGTGCCAGCAGCCAGGGAGGGGCGCAGACCCAGTACTTC
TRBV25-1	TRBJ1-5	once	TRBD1	CASSGQGEGQPQHF	TGTGCCAGCAGTGGACAGGGGGAGGGTCAGCCCCAGCATTTT
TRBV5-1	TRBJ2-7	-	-	CASSSGGADSYEQYF	TGCGCCAGCAGTTCAGGGGGGGCCGACTCCTACGAGCAGTACTTC
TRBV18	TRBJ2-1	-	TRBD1	CASSPAADRGYVEQFF	TGTGCCAGCTCACCAGCTGCGGACAGGGGGTACGTTGAGCAGTTCTTC
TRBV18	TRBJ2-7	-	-	CASSPPGRGGYEQYF	TGTGCCAGCTCACCACCGGGACGGGGAGGATACGAGCAGTACTTC
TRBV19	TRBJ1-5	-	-	CASSINGDDQPQHF	TGTGCCAGTAGTATTAACGGGGACGATCAGCCCCAGCATTTT
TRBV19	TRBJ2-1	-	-	CASTPDAGQPQLF	TGTGCCAGTACCCCAGATGCGGGGCAGCCTCAACTCTTC
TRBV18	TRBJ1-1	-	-	CASSPTGANTEAFF	TGTGCCAGCTCACCAACCGGGGCGAACACTGAAGCTTTCTTT
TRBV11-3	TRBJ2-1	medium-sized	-	CASSPQGDFYNEQFF	TGTGCCAGCAGCCCGCAGGGTGATTTCTACAATGAGCAGTTCTTC
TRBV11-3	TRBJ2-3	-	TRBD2	CASSFASGGVTDTQYF	TGTGCCAGCAGCTTCGCTAGCGGGGGGGTCACAGATACGCAGTATTTT
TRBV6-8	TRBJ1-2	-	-	CASSYGGSRGYTF	TGTGCCAGCAGTTACGGAGGGTCCCGGGGCTACACCTTC
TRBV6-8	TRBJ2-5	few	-	CASSYSTRGPKTQYF	TGTGCCAGCAGTTACTCGACCAGGGGACCCAAGACCCAGTACTTC
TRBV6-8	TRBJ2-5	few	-	CASSYAGIGEETQYF	TGTGCCAGCAGTTACGCGGGGATAGGTGAGGAGACCCAGTACTTC
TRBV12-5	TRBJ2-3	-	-	CASGLDRITDTQYF	TGTGCTAGTGGTTTGGACAGAATCACAGATACGCAGTATTTT
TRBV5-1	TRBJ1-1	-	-	CASSLDPRGPEAFF	TGCGCCAGCAGCTTGGACCCACGGGGACCTGAAGCTTTCTTT
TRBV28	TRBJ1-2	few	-	CASSFMSRGYTF	TGTGCCAGCAGTTTCATGTCCCGGGGCTACACCTTC
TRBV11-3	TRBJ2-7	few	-	CASSLTLLGTYEQYF	TGTGCCAGCAGCTTAACACTTTTGGGTACCTACGAGCAGTACTTC
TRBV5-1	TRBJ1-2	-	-	CASRATSPQMVGYTF	TGCGCCAGCCGGGCAACGTCCCCCCAGATGGTTGGCTACACCTTC
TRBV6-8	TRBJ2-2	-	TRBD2	CASSSLAGIPNTGELFF	TGTGCCAGCAGTTCCCTAGCGGGGATACCGAACACCGGGGAGCTGTTTTTT
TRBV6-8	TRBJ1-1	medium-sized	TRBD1	CAIKNTGAGTEAFF	TGTGCCATCAAAAACACAGGGGCGGGAACTGAAGCTTTCTTT
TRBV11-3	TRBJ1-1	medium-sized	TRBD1	CASSPGQGRRNTEAFF	TGTGCCAGCAGCCCGGGACAGGGTCGACGGAACACTGAAGCTTTCTTT
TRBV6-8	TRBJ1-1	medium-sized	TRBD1	CASRSTGGTEAFF	TGTGCCAGCAGAAGTACAGGGGGCACTGAAGCTTTCTTT
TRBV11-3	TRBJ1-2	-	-	CASSLEGAYSYGYTF	TGTGCCAGCAGCTTAGAGGGGGCGTACAGCTATGGCTACACCTTC
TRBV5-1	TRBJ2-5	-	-	CASSFNQARETQYF	TGCGCCAGTTCCTTCAACCAAGCCAGAGAGACCCAGTACTTC
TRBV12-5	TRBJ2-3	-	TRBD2	CASGLGTSGPSTDTQYF	TGTGCTAGTGGTTTAGGGACTAGCGGGCCTAGCACAGATACGCAGTATTTT
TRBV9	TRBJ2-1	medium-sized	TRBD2	CASSVEASGARAEQFF	TGTGCCAGCAGCGTAGAGGCTAGCGGGGCCCGGGCTGAGCAGTTCTTC
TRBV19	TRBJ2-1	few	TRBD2	CASSKDMGLGFGEQFF	TGTGCCAGTAGCAAAGATATGGGACTAGGTTTTGGTGAGCAGTTCTTC
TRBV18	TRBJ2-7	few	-	CASSQGTYEQYF	TGTGCCAGCTCACAGGGGACCTACGAGCAGTACTTC
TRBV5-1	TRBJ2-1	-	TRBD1	CASSPGDREPNEQFF	TGCGCCAGCAGCCCCGGGGACAGGGAACCTAATGAGCAGTTCTTC
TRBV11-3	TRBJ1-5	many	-	CASSGAMPNQPQHF	TGTGCCAGCAGCGGGGCAATGCCGAATCAGCCCCAGCATTTT
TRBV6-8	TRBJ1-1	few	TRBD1	CASSYPGQGMSEAFF	TGTGCCAGCAGTTACCCAGGACAGGGGATGTCTGAAGCTTTCTTT
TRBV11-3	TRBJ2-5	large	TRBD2	CASSSGTSGGETQYF	TGTGCCAGCAGCTCGGGGACTAGCGGGGGGGAGACCCAGTACTTC
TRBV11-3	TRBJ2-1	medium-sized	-	CASSSEPGLYNEQFF	TGTGCCAGCAGCTCGGAGCCGGGACTCTACAATGAGCAGTTCTTC
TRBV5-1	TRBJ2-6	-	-	CASSLASSGANVLTF	TGCGCCAGCAGCTTGGCGAGCTCTGGGGCCAACGTCCTGACTTTC
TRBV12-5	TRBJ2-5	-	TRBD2	CASKPGLAEETQYF	TGTGCCAGCAAACCGGGACTAGCGGAAGAGACCCAGTACTTC
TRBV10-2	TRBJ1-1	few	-	CASSEDVFTEAFF	TGCGCCAGCAGTGAAGATGTTTTCACTGAAGCTTTCTTT
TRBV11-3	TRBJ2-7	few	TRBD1	CASSFSSGGPYEQYF	TGTGCCAGCAGCTTCTCCTCAGGGGGCCCCTACGAGCAGTACTTC
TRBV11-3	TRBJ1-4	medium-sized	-	CASSLSGFNEKLFF	TGTGCCAGCAGCTTGTCAGGGTTTAATGAAAAACTGTTTTTT
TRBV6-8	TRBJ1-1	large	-	CASSLKRNRGTEAFF	TGTGCCAGCAGCCTTAAGAGGAACCGAGGGACTGAAGCTTTCTTT